Detailed here is one T cell receptor beta chain. Its cognate antigen is unknown. With UMI labels, 5' RACE was used to prepare the TRB cDNA libraries. TCRdb reanalyzed the 5' RACE reads and collapses them to one entry per CDR3 protein, without DNA. The sample's table shows more than 80,000 distinct CDR3 sequences. This sample is drawn from a study of CXCR3-negative and CXCR3-positive naive CD8 T cells. Study-wide points: CXCR3-negative naive cells had less hydrophobic TRB CDR3s than did CXCR3-positive naive cells. With surface CD5 comparable between naive subsets, TCR strength was estimated using properties derived from the TRB CDR3.

CDR1 is KGHSH and CDR2 is LQKENI in the germline V gene. The CDR3 has 12 amino acids. Specimen: naive CXCR3+ CD8+ T cells from blood. Noted subset: CD45RO-CCR7+CD27+CD95- naive CD8+ T cells expressing CXCR3 (TNR3+). The TCR was taken from a human donor in good health. Some clones in this sample may be carry-over from other donors' samples. The rearrangement uses TRBV18 and TRBJ2-1. The chain's CDR3 is CASSPRRDEQFF. The complete variable domain, with remaining parts taken from reference TRBV18 and TRBJ2-1, reads NAGVMQNPRHLVRRRGQEARLRCSPMKGHSHVYWYRQLPEEGLKFMVYLQKENIIDESGMPKERFSAEFPKEGPSILRIQQVVRGDSAAYFCASSPRRDEQFFGPGTRLTVL.